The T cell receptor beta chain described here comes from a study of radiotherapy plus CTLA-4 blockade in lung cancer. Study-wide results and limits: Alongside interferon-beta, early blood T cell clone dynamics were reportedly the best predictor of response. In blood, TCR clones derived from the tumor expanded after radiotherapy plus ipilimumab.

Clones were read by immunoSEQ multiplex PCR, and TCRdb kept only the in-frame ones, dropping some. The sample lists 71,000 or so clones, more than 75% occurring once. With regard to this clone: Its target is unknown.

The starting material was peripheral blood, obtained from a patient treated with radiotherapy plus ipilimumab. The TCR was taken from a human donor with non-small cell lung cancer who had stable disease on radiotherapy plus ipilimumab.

CDR3 in amino acids: CASSLERLAGNNEQFF. The CDR3 DNA is TGTGCCAGCAGCTTAGAGAGACTAGCGGGGAACAATGAGCAGTTCTTC. The chain recombines TRBV11-1 with TRBJ2-1; TRBD2 aligns across 11 bases. Germline-derived CDR1 and CDR2 are SGHAT and FQDESV (reference sequence). This CDR3 spans 16 amino acids. The V and J ends lost 1 base and 5 bases, in that order; junction bases with no gene match: 4.